The T cell receptor beta chain under discussion was sequenced for a study of regulatory T cells in long-lasting Graves disease. With iRepertoire HTBI primers and Arm-PCR of CDR3 regions, TCR beta libraries were built. MiXCR was run by TCRdb on the multiplex PCR reads, yielding one entry per CDR3 protein. The table shows 550,000 to 700,000 distinct CDR3 sequences, with 15% to 20% occurring only once. This clonotype was counted only a few times. Specified time point: newly diagnosed GD, antithyroid drugs for less than 3 months. Isolated PBMC RNA provided the starting material for the TCR library. The CDR3 length is 13 residues. CDR1 and CDR2 (germline): SGHTA, FQGTGA. V gave up 5 bases and J gave up 3 bases, with 8 bases separating them. The same data also went into a second study, on T cells in Graves' hyperthyroidism and ophthalmopathy.

This sequence originates from a man aged 18 to 29 with Graves disease. The rearrangement joins TRBV7-3 to TRBJ1-5; D is undetermined. The material was peripheral blood mononuclear cells (PBMCs), obtained at new diagnosis, from a patient treated with antithyroid drugs. The CDR3 coding sequence is TGTGCCAGCAGCCGGGTTACCAATCAGCCCCAGCATTTT. This sequence encodes CASSRVTNQPQHF.